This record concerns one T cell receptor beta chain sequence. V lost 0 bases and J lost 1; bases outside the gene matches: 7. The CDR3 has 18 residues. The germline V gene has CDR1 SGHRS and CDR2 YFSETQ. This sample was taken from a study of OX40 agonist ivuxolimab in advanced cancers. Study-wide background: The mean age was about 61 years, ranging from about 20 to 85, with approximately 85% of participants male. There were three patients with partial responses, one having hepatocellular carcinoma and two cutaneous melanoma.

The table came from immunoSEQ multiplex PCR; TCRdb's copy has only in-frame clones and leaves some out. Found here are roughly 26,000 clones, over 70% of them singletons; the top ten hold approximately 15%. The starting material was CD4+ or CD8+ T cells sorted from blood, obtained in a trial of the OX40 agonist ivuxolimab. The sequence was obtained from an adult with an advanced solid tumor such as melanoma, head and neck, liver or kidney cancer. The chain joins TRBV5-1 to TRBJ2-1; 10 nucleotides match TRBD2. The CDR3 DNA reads TGCGCCAGCAGCTTGGGTAGCGGGGGGTTAGGGTCCTACAATGAGCAGTTCTTC. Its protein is CASSLGSGGLGSYNEQFF.